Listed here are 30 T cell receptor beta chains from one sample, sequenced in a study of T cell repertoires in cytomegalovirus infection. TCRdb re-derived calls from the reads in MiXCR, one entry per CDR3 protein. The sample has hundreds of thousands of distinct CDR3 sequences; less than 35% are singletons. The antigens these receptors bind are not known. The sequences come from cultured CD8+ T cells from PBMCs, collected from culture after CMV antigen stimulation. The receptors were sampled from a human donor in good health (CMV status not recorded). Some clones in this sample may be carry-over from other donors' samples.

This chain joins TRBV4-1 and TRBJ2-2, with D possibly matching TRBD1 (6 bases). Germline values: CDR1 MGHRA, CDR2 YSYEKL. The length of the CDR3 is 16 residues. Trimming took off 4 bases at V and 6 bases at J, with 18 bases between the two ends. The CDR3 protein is CASSPQAGVQAGELFF. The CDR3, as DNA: TGCGCCAGCAGCCCCCAAGCAGGGGTCCAAGCCGGGGAGCTGTTTTTT.

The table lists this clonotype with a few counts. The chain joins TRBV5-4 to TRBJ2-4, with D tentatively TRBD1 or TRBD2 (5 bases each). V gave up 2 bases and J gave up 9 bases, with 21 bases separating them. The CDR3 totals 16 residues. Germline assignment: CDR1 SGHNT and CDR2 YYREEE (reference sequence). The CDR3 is CASSLYRDPSKGIQYF. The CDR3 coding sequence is TGTGCCAGCAGCTTATATCGGGACCCCTCTAAGGGCATTCAGTACTTC.

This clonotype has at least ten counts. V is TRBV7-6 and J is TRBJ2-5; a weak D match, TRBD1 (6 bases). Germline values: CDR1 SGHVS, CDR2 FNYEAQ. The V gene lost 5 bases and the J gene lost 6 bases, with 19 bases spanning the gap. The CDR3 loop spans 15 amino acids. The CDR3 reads CASSRTVSVEQTQYF. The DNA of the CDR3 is TGTGCCAGCAGCCGGACAGTATCGGTGGAACAGACCCAGTACTTC. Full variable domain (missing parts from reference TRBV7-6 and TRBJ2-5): GAGVSQSPRYKVTKRGQDVALRCDPISGHVSLYWYRQALGQGPEFLTYFNYEAQQDKSGLPNDRFSAERPEGSISTLTIQRTEQRDSAMYRCASSRTVSVEQTQYFGPGTRLLVL.

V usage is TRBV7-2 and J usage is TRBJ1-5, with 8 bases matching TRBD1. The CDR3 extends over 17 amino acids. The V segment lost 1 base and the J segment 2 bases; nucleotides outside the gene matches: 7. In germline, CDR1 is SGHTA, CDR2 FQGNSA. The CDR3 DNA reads TGTGCCAGCAGCTTAGAGTTCAGGGGGCGAGGCAATCAGCCCCAGCATTTT. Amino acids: CASSLEFRGRGNQPQHF.

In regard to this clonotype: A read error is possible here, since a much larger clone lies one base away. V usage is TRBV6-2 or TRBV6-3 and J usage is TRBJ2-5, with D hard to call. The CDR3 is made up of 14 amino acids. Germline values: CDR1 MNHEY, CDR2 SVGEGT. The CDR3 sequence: CANSYVAIRETQYF. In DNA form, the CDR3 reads TGTGCCAACAGTTACGTCGCTATCCGGGAGACCCAGTACTTC.

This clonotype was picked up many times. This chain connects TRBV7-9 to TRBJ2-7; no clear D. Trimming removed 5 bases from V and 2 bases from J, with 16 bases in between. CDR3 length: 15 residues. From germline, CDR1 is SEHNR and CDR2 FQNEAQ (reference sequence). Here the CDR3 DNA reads TGTGCCAGCAGCGCACCCGAACTGGGCCCCTACGAGCAGTACTTC. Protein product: CASSAPELGPYEQYF.

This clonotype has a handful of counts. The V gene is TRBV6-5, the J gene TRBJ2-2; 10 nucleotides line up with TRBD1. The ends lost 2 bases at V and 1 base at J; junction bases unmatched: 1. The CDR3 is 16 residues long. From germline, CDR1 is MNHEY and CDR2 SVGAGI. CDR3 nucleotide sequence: TGTGCCAGCAGTTACGGGGACAGGGGGAACACCGGGGAGCTGTTTTTT. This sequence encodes CASSYGDRGNTGELFF.

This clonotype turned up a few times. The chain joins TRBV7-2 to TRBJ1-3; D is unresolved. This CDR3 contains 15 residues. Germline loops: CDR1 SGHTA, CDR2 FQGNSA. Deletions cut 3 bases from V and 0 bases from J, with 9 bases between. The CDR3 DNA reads TGTGCCAGCAGCTTTGGGCCAGGCTCTGGAAACACCATATATTTT. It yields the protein CASSFGPGSGNTIYF.

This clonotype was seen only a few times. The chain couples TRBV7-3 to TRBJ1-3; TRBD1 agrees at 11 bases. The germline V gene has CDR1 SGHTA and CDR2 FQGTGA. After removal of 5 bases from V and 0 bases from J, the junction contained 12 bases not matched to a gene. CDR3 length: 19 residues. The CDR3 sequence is CASSGKTGTGGTSGNTIYF. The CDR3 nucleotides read TGTGCCAGCAGCGGCAAAACCGGGACAGGGGGAACCTCTGGAAACACCATATATTTT.

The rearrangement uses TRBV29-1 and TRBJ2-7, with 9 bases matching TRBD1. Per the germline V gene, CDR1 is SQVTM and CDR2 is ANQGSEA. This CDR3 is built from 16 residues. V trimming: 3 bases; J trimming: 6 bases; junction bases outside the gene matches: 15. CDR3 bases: TGCAGCGTTGAGGGGCCTTCTAGGACAGGGGCCATCGAGCAGTACTTC. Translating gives CSVEGPSRTGAIEQYF.

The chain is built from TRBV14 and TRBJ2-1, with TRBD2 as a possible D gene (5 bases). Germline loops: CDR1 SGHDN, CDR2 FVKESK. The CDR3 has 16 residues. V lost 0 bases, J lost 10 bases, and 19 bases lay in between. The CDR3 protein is CASSQDSASLLWEQFF. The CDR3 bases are TGTGCCAGCAGCCAAGATAGCGCCTCCCTCCTCTGGGAGCAGTTCTTC.

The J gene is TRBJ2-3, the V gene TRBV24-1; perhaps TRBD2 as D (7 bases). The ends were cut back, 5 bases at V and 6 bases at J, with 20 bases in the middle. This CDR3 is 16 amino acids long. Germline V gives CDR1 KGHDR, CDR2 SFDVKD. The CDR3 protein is CATSALGGGHGDTQYF. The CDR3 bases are TGTGCCACCAGTGCCTTAGGGGGGGGTCACGGGGATACGCAGTATTTT.

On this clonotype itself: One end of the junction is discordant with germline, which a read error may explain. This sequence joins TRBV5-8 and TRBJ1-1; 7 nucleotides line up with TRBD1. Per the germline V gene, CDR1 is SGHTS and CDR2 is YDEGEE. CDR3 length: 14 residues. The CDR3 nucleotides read TGTGCCAGCAGCTTGGAGGACAGGAACGCTGAAGCTTTCTTT. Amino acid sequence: CASSLEDRNAEAFF.

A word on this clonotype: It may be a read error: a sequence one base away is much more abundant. The CDR3 DNA reads TGTGCCAGCAGCTTAGGCCTGACAGGGGATCAGGAGACCCAGTACTTC. This encodes CASSLGLTGDQETQYF. The gene calls are TRBV7-2 and TRBJ2-5; 8 bases map to TRBD1. J was trimmed by 5 bases and V by 1 base; bases with no gene match: 9. CDR1 is SGHTA and CDR2 is FQGNSA in the germline V gene. The CDR3 extends over 16 amino acids.

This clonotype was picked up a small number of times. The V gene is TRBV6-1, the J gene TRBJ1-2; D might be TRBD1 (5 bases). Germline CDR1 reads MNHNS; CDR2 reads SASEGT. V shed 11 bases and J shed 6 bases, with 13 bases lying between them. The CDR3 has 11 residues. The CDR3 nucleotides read TGTGCCGGGCGGTTGGGGGATGGCTACACCTTC. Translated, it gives CAGRLGDGYTF.

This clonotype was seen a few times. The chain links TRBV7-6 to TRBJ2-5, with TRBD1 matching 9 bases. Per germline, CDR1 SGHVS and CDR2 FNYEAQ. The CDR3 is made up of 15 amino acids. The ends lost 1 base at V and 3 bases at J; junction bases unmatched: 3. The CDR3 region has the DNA TGTGCCAGCAGCTTAGTGGGACAGGGTGAAGAGACCCAGTACTTC. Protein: CASSLVGQGEETQYF. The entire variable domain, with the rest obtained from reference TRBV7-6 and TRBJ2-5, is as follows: GAGVSQSPRYKVTKRGQDVALRCDPISGHVSLYWYRQALGQGPEFLTYFNYEAQQDKSGLPNDRFSAERPEGSISTLTIQRTEQRDSAMYRCASSLVGQGEETQYFGPGTRLLVL.

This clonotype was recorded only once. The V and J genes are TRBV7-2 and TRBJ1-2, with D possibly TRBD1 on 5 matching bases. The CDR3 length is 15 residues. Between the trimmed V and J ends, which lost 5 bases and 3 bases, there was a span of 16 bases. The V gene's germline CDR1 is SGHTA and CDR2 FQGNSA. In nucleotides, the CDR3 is TGTGCCAGCAGCATCCGGGACGGGGTAGACTATGGCTACACCTTC. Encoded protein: CASSIRDGVDYGYTF.

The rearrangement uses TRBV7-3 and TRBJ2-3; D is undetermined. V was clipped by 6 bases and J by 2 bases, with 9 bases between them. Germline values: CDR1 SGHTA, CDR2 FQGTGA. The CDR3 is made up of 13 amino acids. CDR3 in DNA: TGTGCCAGCAGTACTCAAGTCACAGATACGCAGTATTTT. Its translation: CASSTQVTDTQYF. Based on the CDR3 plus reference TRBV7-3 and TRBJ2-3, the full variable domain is GAGVSQTPSNKVTEKGKYVELRCDPISGHTALYWYRQSLGQGPEFLIYFQGTGAADDSGLPNDRFFAVRPEGSVSTLKIQRTERGDSAVYLCASSTQVTDTQYFGPGTRLTVL.

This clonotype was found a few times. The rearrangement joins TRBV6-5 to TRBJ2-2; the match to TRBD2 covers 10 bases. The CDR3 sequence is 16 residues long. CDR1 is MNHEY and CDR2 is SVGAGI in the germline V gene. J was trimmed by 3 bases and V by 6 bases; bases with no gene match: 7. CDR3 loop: CASSHLAGADTGELFF. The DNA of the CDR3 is TGTGCCAGCAGCCACCTAGCGGGGGCCGACACCGGGGAGCTGTTTTTT.

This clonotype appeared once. CDR3 nucleotides: TGTGCCAGCAGTTACTCGACAGGTAGGAATGAGCAGTTCTTC. It specifies CASSYSTGRNEQFF. This chain joins TRBV6-2 or TRBV6-3 and TRBJ2-1, with D perhaps matching TRBD1 (6 bases). Deletions cut 0 bases from V and 7 bases from J, with 10 bases between. Germline V lookup: CDR1 MNHEY, CDR2 SVGEGT. The CDR3 runs to 14 residues.

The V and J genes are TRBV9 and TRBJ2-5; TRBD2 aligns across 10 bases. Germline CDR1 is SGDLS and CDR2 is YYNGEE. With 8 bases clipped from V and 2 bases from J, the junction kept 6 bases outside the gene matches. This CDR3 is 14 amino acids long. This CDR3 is CASNSGGQQETQYF. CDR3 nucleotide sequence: TGTGCCAGTAATAGCGGGGGGCAGCAAGAGACCCAGTACTTC.

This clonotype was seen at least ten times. The DNA for the CDR3 is TGTGCCAGCAGCCCTCCTGGCCCTTACAATGAGCAGTTCTTC. Translated, it gives CASSPPGPYNEQFF. The genes are TRBV7-8 and TRBJ2-1, with D hard to call. Trimming took off 5 bases at V and 4 bases at J, with 12 bases between the two ends. The CDR3 has 14 amino acids. Germline V gives CDR1 SGHVS, CDR2 FQNEAQ.

The CDR3: CASSYTAGTGSEAFF. CDR3 in DNA: TGTGCCAGCAGTTATACCGCCGGGACAGGGAGTGAAGCTTTCTTT. The chain couples TRBV6-5 to TRBJ1-1; 9 bases map to TRBD1. The J segment lost 7 bases and the V segment lost 3 bases, leaving 9 bases of the junction unmatched. Germline loops: CDR1 MNHEY, CDR2 SVGAGI. This CDR3 has 15 residues.

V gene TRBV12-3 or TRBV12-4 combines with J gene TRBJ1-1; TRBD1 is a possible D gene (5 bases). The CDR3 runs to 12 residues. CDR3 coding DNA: TGTGTCACCCGGGGGTTAGGCACTGAAGCTTTCTTT. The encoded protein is CVTRGLGTEAFF.

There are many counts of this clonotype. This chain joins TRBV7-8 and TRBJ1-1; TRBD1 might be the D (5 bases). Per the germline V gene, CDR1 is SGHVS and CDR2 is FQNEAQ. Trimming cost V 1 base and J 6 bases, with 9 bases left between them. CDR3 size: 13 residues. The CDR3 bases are TGTGCCAGCAGCTTAGGACGGGGCGCTGAAGCTTTCTTT. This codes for CASSLGRGAEAFF.

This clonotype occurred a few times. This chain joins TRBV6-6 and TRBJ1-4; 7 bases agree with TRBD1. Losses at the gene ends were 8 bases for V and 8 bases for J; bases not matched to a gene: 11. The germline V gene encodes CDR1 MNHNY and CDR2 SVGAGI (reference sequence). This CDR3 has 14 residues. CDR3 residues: CASWFEGADEKLFF. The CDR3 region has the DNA TGTGCCAGCTGGTTCGAGGGGGCGGACGAAAAACTGTTTTTT.

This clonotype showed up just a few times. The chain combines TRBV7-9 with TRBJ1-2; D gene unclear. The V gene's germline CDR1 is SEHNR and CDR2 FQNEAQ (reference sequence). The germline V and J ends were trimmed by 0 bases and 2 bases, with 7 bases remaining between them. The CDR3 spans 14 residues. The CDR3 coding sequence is TGTGCCAGCAGCTTAGCGCCGGTCAACTATGGCTACACCTTC. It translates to CASSLAPVNYGYTF.

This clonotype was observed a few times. The CDR3 sequence: CASSPRIGVAQPQHF. The CDR3 DNA sequence: TGCGCCAGCAGCCCACGGATTGGGGTAGCTCAGCCCCAGCATTTT. The chain is built from TRBV4-1 and TRBJ1-5, with no clear D. The CDR3 extends over 15 amino acids. The V gene lost 4 bases and the J gene lost 6 bases, with 16 bases spanning the gap. Germline CDR1 reads MGHRA; CDR2 reads YSYEKL.

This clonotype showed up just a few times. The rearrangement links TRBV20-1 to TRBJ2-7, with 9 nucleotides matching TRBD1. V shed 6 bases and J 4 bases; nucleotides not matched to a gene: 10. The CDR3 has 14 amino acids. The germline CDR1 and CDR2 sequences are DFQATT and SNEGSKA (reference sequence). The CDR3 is CSAVRDRDRYEQYF. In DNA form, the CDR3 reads TGCAGTGCGGTCCGGGACAGGGATCGATACGAGCAGTACTTC.

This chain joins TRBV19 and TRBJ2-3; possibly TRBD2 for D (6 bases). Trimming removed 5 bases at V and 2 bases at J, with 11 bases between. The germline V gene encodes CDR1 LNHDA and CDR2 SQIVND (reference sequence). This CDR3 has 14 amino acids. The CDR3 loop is CASSSRGITDTQYF. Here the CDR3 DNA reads TGTGCCAGTAGTTCCCGGGGGATCACAGATACGCAGTATTTT.